This passage covers 24 T cell receptor beta chains from one sample sequenced in a study of cytotoxic CD8 clonotypes in ibrutinib-treated CLL (dated by TCRdb to about 2021). Receptor libraries were prepared by the immunoSEQ multiplex PCR assay. TCRdb holds this immuneACCESS table with in-frame rearrangements only. Some clones are missing; in checked studies, unresolved V genes explain under half, and the rest has no known cause. The sample contains approximately 5,900 clones, 65% to 75% of them found a single time. The ten largest clones represent approximately 5.2% of the sample. The sequencing here drew on PBMCs, taken before ibrutinib treatment. The receptors were sampled from a human donor with chronic lymphocytic leukemia.

The chain combines TRBV29-1 with TRBJ2-5; 12 bases fit TRBD2. The CDR3 has 13 amino acids. The germline CDR1 and CDR2 sequences are SQVTM and ANQGSEA. After removal of 6 bases from V and 4 bases from J, the junction contained 3 bases not matched to a gene. This CDR3 is CSVLAGGSETQYF. The CDR3 DNA follows: TGCAGCGTCCTAGCGGGAGGGTCAGAGACCCAGTACTTC. The full variable domain, its missing parts supplied by reference TRBV29-1 and TRBJ2-5, is SAVISQKPSRDICQRGTSLTIQCQVDSQVTMMFWYRQQPGQSLTLIATANQGSEATYESGFVIDKFPISRPNLTFSTLTVSNMSPEDSSIYLCSVLAGGSETQYFGPGTRLLVL.

This clone has just a few counts. The genes are TRBV5-1 and TRBJ2-1; D remains unclear. This CDR3 is 15 amino acids long. The germline V gene encodes CDR1 SGHRS and CDR2 YFSETQ. Deletions cut 0 bases from V and 5 bases from J, with 12 bases between. CDR3 in DNA: TGCGCCAGCAGCTTGGTTTTAGCTGCTCACAATGAGCAGTTCTTC. As protein: CASSLVLAAHNEQFF.

The gene calls are TRBV29-1 and TRBJ2-7; D is uncertain. Germline V gene data show CDR1 as SQVTM and CDR2 as ANQGSEA. Trimming removed 8 bases at V and 7 bases at J, with 18 bases between. The CDR3 extends over 12 amino acids. CDR3 region: CSIPTDGQEQYF. The CDR3 DNA is TGCAGCATTCCTACCGACGGCCAGGAGCAGTACTTC.

The J gene is TRBJ1-2, the V gene TRBV4-3, with unresolved D. CDR3 size: 15 residues. The germline CDR1 and CDR2 sequences are LGHNA and YSLEER. The V and J ends lost 0 bases and 3 bases respectively, with 11 bases between them. CDR3 in DNA: TGCGCCAGCAGCCAAGATTTCAGTCAGGACTATGGCTACACCTTC. This sequence encodes CASSQDFSQDYGYTF.

The J gene is TRBJ1-1, the V gene TRBV10-1; 8 positions agree with TRBD1. Losses at the gene ends were 5 bases for V and 7 bases for J; bases not matched to a gene: 9. The CDR3 contains 14 residues. Germline CDR1 and CDR2: WNHNN and SYGVQD (reference sequence). The CDR3 DNA reads as TGCGCCAGCAGTCCTCAGGGGGCAGACGTTGAAGCTTTCTTT. Translated: CASSPQGADVEAFF.

The chain employs TRBV18 and TRBJ1-2; D possibly corresponds to TRBD1 (6 bases). The CDR3 is 15 amino acids. The V end lost 5 bases, the J end lost 6 bases, and 19 bases lay between the germline ends. The germline gives CDR1 KGHSH, CDR2 LQKENI. CDR3 residues: CASSRDIAIEDGYTF. The CDR3 nucleotides read TGTGCCAGCTCAAGGGACATCGCTATTGAGGATGGCTACACCTTC.

The chain carries TRBV6-6 and TRBJ2-5; D is possibly TRBD2 (7 bases). CDR1 is MNHNY, CDR2 SVGAGI, per germline (reference sequence). Trimming stripped 0 bases from V and 4 bases from J, with 12 bases between. There are 15 residues in the CDR3. In nucleotides, the CDR3 is TGTGCCAGCAGTTACTCCTGGGGAGGGGGAGAGACCCAGTACTTC. This encodes CASSYSWGGGETQYF.

The chain uses TRBV15 and TRBJ1-3, with D tentatively TRBD1 (6 bases). The CDR3 covers 15 residues. Trimming removed 1 base at V and 8 bases at J, with 15 bases between. CDR1 is LNHNV, CDR2 YYDKDF, per germline (reference sequence). CDR3 nucleotides: TGTGCCACCAGCAGAGGGCAGGGGCGAGGTGACACCATATATTTT. Its translation: CATSRGQGRGDTIYF.

The rearrangement joins TRBV6-6 to TRBJ2-7; no clear D gene. The ends were cut back, 5 bases at V and 1 base at J, with 12 bases in the middle. Germline V gene sequence: CDR1 MNHNY, CDR2 SVGAGI (reference sequence). The CDR3 is 14 residues long. The CDR3 reads CASSSVFRSYEQYF. The DNA of the CDR3 is TGTGCCAGCAGTAGCGTATTTCGGTCCTACGAGCAGTACTTC.

The chain is built from TRBV11-3 and TRBJ2-1; TRBD2 aligns across 7 bases. With V trimmed by 5 bases and J by 6 bases, 7 bases remained unmatched. The germline CDR1 and CDR2 sequences are SGHNT and YENEEA. The CDR3 contains 14 residues. CDR3 sequence (DNA): TGTGCCAGCAGCCGGACCGGGACTATCAATGAGCAGTTCTTC. It encodes CASSRTGTINEQFF.

This chain uses TRBV9 with TRBJ2-1; 9 bases line up with TRBD2. The trim removed 0 bases at V and 11 bases at J, leaving 12 bases unmatched. Germline V gene data show CDR1 as SGDLS and CDR2 as YYNGEE. The CDR3 runs to 16 residues. The CDR3 spells CASSVGRNSGRDQQFF. The CDR3 nucleotides read TGTGCCAGCAGCGTAGGAAGAAATAGCGGGAGAGATCAGCAGTTCTTC.

The sample holds a few counts of this clone. V gene TRBV18 combines with J gene TRBJ2-4; the match to TRBD1 covers 7 bases. The germline gives CDR1 KGHSH, CDR2 LQKENI. With 3 bases clipped from V and 5 bases from J, the junction kept 7 bases outside the gene matches. The CDR3 spans 15 residues. The CDR3 loop is CASSPQTGMENIQYF. For the CDR3, the DNA is TGTGCCAGCTCACCTCAGACAGGGATGGAAAACATTCAGTACTTC.

J is TRBJ2-5 and V is TRBV5-6; 16 nucleotides align to TRBD2. This CDR3 is built from 16 residues. V shed 4 bases, J shed 5 bases, and the junction held 5 bases outside the gene matches. The germline CDR1 and CDR2 sequences are SGHDT and YYEEEE. The CDR3 DNA follows: TGTGCCAGCAGCCCGGGACTAGCGGGAGGGGAGGAGACCCAGTACTTC. It specifies CASSPGLAGGEETQYF.

V and J are TRBV28 and TRBJ2-7; possibly TRBD1 for D (5 bases). The germline gives CDR1 MDHEN, CDR2 SYDVKM. The germline V and J ends were trimmed by 8 bases and 1 base, with 9 bases remaining between them. The CDR3 extends over 12 amino acids. CDR3 in DNA: TGTGCCAGCGGCACAGGATCCTACGAGCAGTACTTC. Translating it yields CASGTGSYEQYF.

The rearrangement uses TRBV19 and TRBJ2-3; D not certain. V lost 5 bases and J lost 4, with 10 bases in between. There are 13 residues in the CDR3. Per the germline V gene, CDR1 is LNHDA and CDR2 is SQIVND (reference sequence). As DNA, the CDR3 is TGTGCCAGTAGTTCCCAGGAGCCAGATACGCAGTATTTT. Its protein is CASSSQEPDTQYF. Filled out from reference TRBV19 and TRBJ2-3, the complete variable domain reads DGGITQSPKYLFRKEGQNVTLSCEQNLNHDAMYWYRQDPGQGLRLIYYSQIVNDFQKGDIAEGYSVSREKKESFPLTVTSAQKNPTAFYLCASSSQEPDTQYFGPGTRLTVL.

This clone was seen once. V usage is TRBV7-9 and J usage is TRBJ1-4; 8 bases match TRBD1. The CDR3 has 19 amino acids. The germline gives CDR1 SEHNR, CDR2 FQNEAQ (reference sequence). V lost 5 bases, J lost 5 bases, and 19 bases stayed unmatched. The CDR3 region is CASSLSVGQGNRQNEKLFF. CDR3 sequence (DNA): TGTGCCAGCAGCCTTTCCGTCGGACAGGGAAATCGTCAGAATGAAAAACTGTTTTTT. Variable domain in full (rest from reference TRBV7-9 and TRBJ1-4): DTGVSQNPRHKITKRGQNVTFRCDPISEHNRLYWYRQTLGQGPEFLTYFQNEAQLEKSRLLSDRFSAERPKGSFSTLEIQRTEQGDSAMYLCASSLSVGQGNRQNEKLFFGSGTQLSVL.

The gene calls are TRBV9 and TRBJ1-6, with 7 bases fitting TRBD1. Looked up from germline, CDR1 is SGDLS and CDR2 is YYNGEE. Germline trimming cut 3 bases from V and 1 base from J; bases unmatched to any gene: 4. The CDR3 loop spans 16 amino acids. In DNA, the CDR3 is TGTGCCAGCAGCGCGAACAGGGGATCCTATAATTCACCCCTCCACTTT. It is translated as CASSANRGSYNSPLHF.

The J gene is TRBJ2-1, the V gene TRBV30, with 8 positions matching TRBD2. The CDR3 extends over 16 amino acids. CDR1 is GTSNPN, CDR2 SVGIG, per germline (reference sequence). Unmatched junction bases numbered 11, after V lost 2 bases and J lost 5 bases. The CDR3, as DNA: TGTGCCTGGAGTCGCGCCTCTAGCGGGCTTAACAATGAGCAGTTCTTC. Translating gives CAWSRASSGLNNEQFF.

This rearrangement joins TRBV6-1 to TRBJ2-1; D is perhaps TRBD1 (6 bases). Per the germline V gene, CDR1 is MNHNS and CDR2 is SASEGT. The CDR3 sequence is 11 residues long. Trimming took off 7 bases at V and 9 bases at J, with 10 bases between the two ends. In DNA, the CDR3 is TGTGCCAGCAACAGGGTCGGTGAGCAGTTCTTC. As protein: CASNRVGEQFF.

This clone was detected only a few times. The V gene is TRBV7-9, the J gene TRBJ2-5; no clear D. CDR1 SEHNR and CDR2 FQNEAQ come from the germline V gene (reference sequence). The CDR3 covers 13 residues. Trimming removed 1 base from V and 6 bases from J, with 9 bases in between. The CDR3 DNA sequence: TGTGCCAGCAGCTTAGTCCGGGTCAAGACCCAGTACTTC. This encodes CASSLVRVKTQYF.

CDR3 nucleotides: TGTGCCATCAGTGAGTCGGCCAGGGTGGATGAGCAGTTCTTC. Translated: CAISESARVDEQFF. The chain links TRBV10-3 to TRBJ2-1, with D possibly matching TRBD1 (5 bases). The germline V and J ends were trimmed by 0 bases and 8 bases, with 11 bases remaining between them. This CDR3 comprises 14 residues. Per the germline V gene, CDR1 is ENHRY and CDR2 is SYGVKD.

This clone was picked up a small number of times. The chain links TRBV19 to TRBJ2-7, with D possibly matching TRBD1 (6 bases). With 3 bases removed from V and 7 bases from J, the gap between germline ends came to 13 bases. The CDR3 consists of 13 residues. Germline CDR1 LNHDA, CDR2 SQIVND (reference sequence). The CDR3 coding sequence is TGTGCCAGTAGTATTCACAGGGCTGAGGAGCAGTACTTC. Translation gives CASSIHRAEEQYF.

The V and J genes are TRBV7-2 and TRBJ2-7, with TRBD1 matching 10 bases. The trim removed 3 bases at V and 6 bases at J, leaving 2 bases unmatched. CDR3 length: 13 residues. The V gene's germline CDR1 is SGHTA and CDR2 FQGNSA. The DNA for the CDR3 is TGTGCCAGCAGCTTCGGGACAGGGGCCGAGCAGTACTTC. Amino acid sequence: CASSFGTGAEQYF.

The chain employs TRBV15 and TRBJ2-2; no reliable D call. From germline, CDR1 is LNHNV and CDR2 YYDKDF (reference sequence). Trimming removed 2 bases at V and 2 bases at J, with 9 bases between. The CDR3 extends over 15 amino acids. The CDR3 loop reads CATSRTQINTGELFF. CDR3 DNA sequence: TGTGCCACCAGCAGAACCCAGATTAACACCGGGGAGCTGTTTTTT.